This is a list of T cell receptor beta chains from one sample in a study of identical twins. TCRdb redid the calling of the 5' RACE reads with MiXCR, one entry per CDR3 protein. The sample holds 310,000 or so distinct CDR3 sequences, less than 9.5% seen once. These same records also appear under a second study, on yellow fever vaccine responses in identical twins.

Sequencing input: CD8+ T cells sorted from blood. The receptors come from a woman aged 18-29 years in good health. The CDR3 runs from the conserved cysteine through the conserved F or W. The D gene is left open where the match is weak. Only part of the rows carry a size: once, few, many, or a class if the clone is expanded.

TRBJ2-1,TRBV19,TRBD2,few,TGTGCCAGTAGTATAAAGGGGACTAGCGTCACCGAGGAGCAGTTCTTC,CASSIKGTSVTEEQFF
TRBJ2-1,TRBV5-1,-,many,TGCGCCAGCAGCTTAAACGGGGTTTATAGCTCCTACAATGAGCAGTTCTTC,CASSLNGVYSSYNEQFF
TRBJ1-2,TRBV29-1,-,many,TGCAGCGTTGATGTAGGGGACGACTATGGCTACACCTTC,CSVDVGDDYGYTF
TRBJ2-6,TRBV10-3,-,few,TGTGCCATCAGCGAGGACGGTTCTGGGGCCAACGTCCTGACTTTC,CAISEDGSGANVLTF
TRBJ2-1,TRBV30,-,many,TGTGCCTCTAATACAATAAGCTCCTACAATGAGCAGTTCTTC,CASNTISSYNEQFF
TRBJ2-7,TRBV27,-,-,TGTGCCAGCAGTCTGTGGCCGACCTACGAGCAGTACTTC,CASSLWPTYEQYF
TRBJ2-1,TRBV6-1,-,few,TGTGCCAGCAGCCTCCACGGAGACTACAATGAGCAGTTCTTC,CASSLHGDYNEQFF
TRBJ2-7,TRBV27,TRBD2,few,TGTGCCAGCAGTTTATCGGAAGCGGGAGGGCGGGACGAGCAGTACTTC,CASSLSEAGGRDEQYF
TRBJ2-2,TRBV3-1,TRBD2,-,TGTGCCAGCAGCCTAATTTCGGGACTAGCGTCCGGGGAGCTGTTTTTT,CASSLISGLASGELFF
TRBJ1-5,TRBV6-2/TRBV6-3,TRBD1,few,TGTGCCAGCACCCCAGGCCCGGGACAGGGGTACAATCAGCCCCAGCATTTT,CASTPGPGQGYNQPQHF
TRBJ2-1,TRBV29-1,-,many,TGCAGCGTTGTGATCTCCTACAATGAGCAGTTCTTC,CSVVISYNEQFF
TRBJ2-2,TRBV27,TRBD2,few,TGTGCCAGCAGTTTAGGGACTAGCGGGGGGGCCCCCGGGGAGCTGTTTTTT,CASSLGTSGGAPGELFF
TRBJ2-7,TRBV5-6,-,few,TGTGCCAGCAGCTTGTCACAGAACTCCTACGAGCAGTACTTC,CASSLSQNSYEQYF
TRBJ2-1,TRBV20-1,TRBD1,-,TGCAGTGCGGAGGAGTGGGACAGGGGATCCAATGAGCAGTTCTTC,CSAEEWDRGSNEQFF
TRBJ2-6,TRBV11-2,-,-,TGTGCCAGCAGCTGGCAGGGTATGCTCTCTGGGGCCAACGTCCTGACTTTC,CASSWQGMLSGANVLTF
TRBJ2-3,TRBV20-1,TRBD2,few,TGCAGTGCTATCCGGGGACTAGCGGGAGACACAGATACGCAGTATTTT,CSAIRGLAGDTDTQYF
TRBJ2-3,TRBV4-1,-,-,TGCGCCAGCAGCCAGACCCGGGGAGGGACATATCACGATACGCAGTATTTT,CASSQTRGGTYHDTQYF
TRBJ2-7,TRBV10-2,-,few,TGCGCCAGCGTGGGGTTAACATACGAGCAGTACTTC,CASVGLTYEQYF
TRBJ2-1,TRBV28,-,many,TGTGCCAGCACCCCTTCGGGGAATGAGCAGTTCTTC,CASTPSGNEQFF
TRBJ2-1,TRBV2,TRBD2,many,TGTGCCAGCAATCGAGCGGGAGGGTATGAGCAGTTCTTC,CASNRAGGYEQFF